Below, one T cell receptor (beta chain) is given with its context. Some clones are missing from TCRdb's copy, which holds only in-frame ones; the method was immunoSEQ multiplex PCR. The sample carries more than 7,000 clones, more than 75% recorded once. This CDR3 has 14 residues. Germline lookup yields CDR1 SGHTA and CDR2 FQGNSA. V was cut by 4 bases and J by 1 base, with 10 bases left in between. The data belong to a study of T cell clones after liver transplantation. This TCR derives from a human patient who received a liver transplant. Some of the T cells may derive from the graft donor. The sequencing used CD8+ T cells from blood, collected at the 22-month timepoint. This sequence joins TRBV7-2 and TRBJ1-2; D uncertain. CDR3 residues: CASSSWVDNYGYTF. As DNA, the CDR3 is TGTGCCAGCAGCTCTTGGGTCGATAACTATGGCTACACCTTC.